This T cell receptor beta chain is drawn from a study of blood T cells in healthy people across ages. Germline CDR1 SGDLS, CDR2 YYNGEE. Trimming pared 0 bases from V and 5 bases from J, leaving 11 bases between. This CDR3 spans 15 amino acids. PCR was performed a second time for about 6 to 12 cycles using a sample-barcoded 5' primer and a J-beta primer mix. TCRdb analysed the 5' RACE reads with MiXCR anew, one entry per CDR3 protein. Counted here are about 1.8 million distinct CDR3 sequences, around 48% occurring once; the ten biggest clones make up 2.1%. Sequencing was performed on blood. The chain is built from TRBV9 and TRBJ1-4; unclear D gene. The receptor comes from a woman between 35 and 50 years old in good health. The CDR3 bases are TGTGCCAGCAGCGTAGAAAACAGCCCCAATGAAAAACTGTTTTTT. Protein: CASSVENSPNEKLFF.